The source of this T cell receptor (beta chain) is a study of OX40 agonist ivuxolimab in advanced cancers. The table came from immunoSEQ multiplex PCR; TCRdb's copy has only in-frame clones and leaves some out. Found here are tens of thousands of clones, about 86% of them singletons; the top ten hold around 3.7%. Germline values: CDR1 SGHNT, CDR2 YENEEA. CDR3 length: 16 amino acids. V was trimmed by 5 bases and J by 5 bases, leaving 19 bases between them. The J gene is TRBJ2-1, the V gene TRBV11-3; D perhaps matches TRBD2 (6 bases). The receptor was isolated from an adult with an advanced solid tumor such as melanoma, head and neck, liver or kidney cancer. Sequenced material: CD4+ or CD8+ T cells sorted from blood, taken in a trial of the OX40 agonist ivuxolimab. The CDR3 here is CASSQEGTRDDNEQFF. CDR3 in DNA: TGTGCCAGCAGCCAAGAGGGGACTCGGGACGACAATGAGCAGTTCTTC.